One and the same sample provided the 21 T cell receptor beta chains below, sequenced in a study of vaccination and CD4 T cells after COVID-19. Regarding treatment: roughly 10-day PBMC culture with coronavirus spike peptide pools or control peptides (ViraFEST assay). Sequence data for DNA of cultured CD4+ T cells were generated by the Oncomine TCR Beta short-read assay. MiXCR, run by TCRdb on the PCR reads, gives a single entry per CDR3 protein. The sample carries about 10,000 distinct CDR3 sequences, around 58% recorded once. No cognate antigen is known for these TCRs. Sequenced: CD4+ T cells from blood, cultured in vitro. Source of these receptors: a human donor who had recovered from COVID-19.

J is TRBJ2-6 and V is TRBV6-1; D gene ambiguous. V was trimmed by 6 bases and J by 0 bases, leaving 6 bases between them. CDR3 length: 14 residues. Germline CDR1 MNHNS, CDR2 SASEGT. The CDR3 spells CASSFYSGANVLTF. The CDR3 bases are TGTGCCAGCAGCTTTTACTCTGGGGCCAACGTCCTGACTTTC.

V is TRBV4-3 and J is TRBJ1-5, with 9 nucleotides matching TRBD1. The junction had 7 bases not matched to a gene; V was cut back by 0 bases and J by 1 base. The germline CDR1 and CDR2 sequences are LGHNA and YSLEER. There are 18 residues in the CDR3. The CDR3 reads CASSQDFSGTGSNQPQHF. In nucleotides, the CDR3 is TGCGCCAGCAGCCAAGATTTTTCCGGGACAGGGAGCAATCAGCCCCAGCATTTT.

The rearrangement joins TRBV2 to TRBJ2-7; TRBD2 agrees at 10 bases. CDR1 is SNHLY, CDR2 FYNNEI, per germline. The CDR3 loop spans 14 amino acids. The ends lost 8 bases at V and 5 bases at J; junction bases unmatched: 9. The CDR3 nucleotides are TGTGCCAGCGGGAGAGCGGGAGGGCTCAACGAGCAGTACTTC. This gives the protein CASGRAGGLNEQYF.

The CDR3 loop reads CAISGGDKETQYF. DNA of the CDR3: TGTGCCATCAGTGGGGGCGATAAAGAGACCCAGTACTTC. V usage is TRBV10-3 and J usage is TRBJ2-5, with D perhaps TRBD1 (5 bases). V lost 4 bases and J lost 3, with 9 bases in between. The germline gives CDR1 ENHRY, CDR2 SYGVKD. The CDR3 covers 13 residues.

In this sample, this clonotype turned up a few times. The chain uses TRBV6-4 and TRBJ2-7; D gene unclear. Germline V CDR1 and CDR2: MRHNA, SNTAGT. Deletions cut 6 bases from V and 3 bases from J, with 12 bases between. CDR3 size: 13 residues. The CDR3 loop is CASSPQIGYEQYF. The CDR3 DNA reads as TGTGCCAGCAGCCCACAAATAGGCTACGAGCAGTACTTC.

This rearrangement joins TRBV19 to TRBJ1-5; 8 bases match TRBD1. V lost 3 bases, J lost 4 bases, and 2 bases stayed unmatched. Germline V gives CDR1 LNHDA, CDR2 SQIVND (reference sequence). This CDR3 spans 14 amino acids. CDR3 region: CASSIDRGNQPQHF. The CDR3 DNA follows: TGTGCCAGTAGTATCGACAGGGGTAATCAGCCCCAGCATTTT.

This rearrangement joins TRBV6-1 to TRBJ2-7; the D is unclear. CDR3 length: 14 amino acids. V was clipped by 6 bases and J by 7 bases, with 19 bases between them. The germline CDR1 and CDR2 sequences are MNHNS and SASEGT. CDR3: CASSSTLRSLEQYF. The CDR3 DNA sequence: TGTGCCAGCAGCTCTACCCTACGCTCCTTGGAGCAGTACTTC.

This rearrangement joins TRBV28 to TRBJ1-2; D gene ambiguous. Germline V gene sequence: CDR1 MDHEN, CDR2 SYDVKM. This CDR3 is 13 amino acids long. Trimming left V 6 bases short and J 7 bases short, with 15 bases between. CDR3 region: CASSPPPGGGYTF. For the CDR3, the DNA is TGTGCCAGCAGCCCACCCCCCGGTGGTGGCTACACCTTC.

The V call is TRBV27, the J call TRBJ1-6; D call uncertain. Germline V gene data show CDR1 as MNHEY and CDR2 as SMNVEV (reference sequence). V lost 4 bases and J 10 bases, leaving 8 bases between the germline ends. There are 12 residues in the CDR3. The CDR3 protein is CASSSQWSPLHF. The CDR3 bases are TGTGCCAGCAGTTCGCAATGGTCACCCCTCCACTTT.

This clonotype was seen a few times. This chain joins TRBV6-1 and TRBJ2-5; no firm D call. Germline V lookup: CDR1 MNHNS, CDR2 SASEGT. Trimming stripped 7 bases from V and 5 bases from J, with 8 bases between. CDR3 length equals 11 residues. CDR3 amino acids: CASKRMETQYF. The CDR3, as DNA: TGTGCCAGCAAGAGGATGGAGACCCAGTACTTC.

The chain carries TRBV24-1 and TRBJ2-3; D may correspond to TRBD1 or TRBD2 (5 bases each). Trimming cost V 1 base and J 5 bases, with 18 bases left between them. CDR1 is KGHDR, CDR2 SFDVKD, per germline. There are 17 residues in the CDR3. The CDR3 region has the DNA TGTGCCACCAGTGATTTAGTGGGGGACCTCCAGAAAGATACGCAGTATTTT. Encoded protein: CATSDLVGDLQKDTQYF.

This clonotype was observed once. The V gene is TRBV23-1, the J gene TRBJ2-1; 11 positions match TRBD1. TRBV23-1 falls under the ORF class, with uncertain function. Trimming cost V 7 bases and J 6 bases; bases outside gene matches: 11. This CDR3 has 16 residues. CDR3 protein: CASTPRGQGDRNEQFF. The CDR3 DNA reads TGCGCCAGCACTCCAAGGGGACAGGGGGACCGCAATGAGCAGTTCTTC.

The V gene is TRBV6-2 or TRBV6-3, the J gene TRBJ1-5, with 8 bases that match TRBD1. From germline, CDR1 is MNHEY and CDR2 SVGEGT. After removal of 4 bases from V and 7 bases from J, the junction contained 3 bases not matched to a gene. The CDR3 covers 13 residues. The CDR3 here is CASSWTGSQPQHF. The CDR3 nucleotides read TGTGCCAGCAGTTGGACAGGGAGCCAGCCCCAGCATTTT.

V and J are TRBV7-3 and TRBJ1-6; no clear D gene. With 2 bases removed from V and 7 bases from J, the gap between germline ends came to 9 bases. CDR1 and CDR2 (germline): SGHTA, FQGTGA. There are 14 residues in the CDR3. In nucleotides, the CDR3 is TGTGCCAGCAGCTTAGCAGGCCCAAATTCACCCCTCCACTTT. Protein: CASSLAGPNSPLHF.

The genes are TRBV6-5 and TRBJ2-7; 7 bases match TRBD1. V was clipped by 2 bases and J by 1 base; unmatched bases: 2. The CDR3 has 14 residues. Germline values: CDR1 MNHEY, CDR2 SVGAGI. The CDR3 bases are TGTGCCAGCAGTTACCAGACAGGGTCCTACGAGCAGTACTTC. Its protein product is CASSYQTGSYEQYF.

The chain is built from TRBV20-1 and TRBJ1-6; D not resolved. CDR1 and CDR2 (germline): DFQATT, SNEGSKA (reference sequence). The CDR3 length is 12 residues. Deletions cut 3 bases from V and 19 bases from J, with 19 bases between. The CDR3, as DNA: TGCAGTGCTAGCGGAAGGATTCACCCCCCTCACTTT. Translated: CSASGRIHPPHF.

The J gene is TRBJ2-2, the V gene TRBV6-1, with a possible D match to TRBD1 (6 bases). V was clipped by 6 bases and J by 0 bases, with 14 bases between them. CDR1 is MNHNS and CDR2 is SASEGT in the germline V gene. The CDR3 contains 16 residues. The CDR3: CASSEETGANTGELFF. The CDR3 DNA reads as TGTGCCAGCAGCGAGGAGACAGGCGCGAACACCGGGGAGCTGTTTTTT.

This chain connects TRBV7-3 to TRBJ2-2, with 9 positions matching TRBD1. Germline values: CDR1 SGHTA, CDR2 FQGTGA. V lost 5 bases, J lost 4 bases, and 11 bases stayed unmatched. The CDR3 spans 17 residues. CDR3 sequence: CASSRPGTGLGTGELFF. DNA for the CDR3: TGTGCCAGCAGCCGCCCCGGGACAGGGTTGGGCACCGGGGAGCTGTTTTTT.

This CDR3 reads CASSEQGTRYEQFF. The CDR3 DNA is TGTGCCAGCAGTGAACAGGGGACTAGGTATGAGCAGTTCTTC. J is TRBJ2-1 and V is TRBV2; 8 nucleotides align to TRBD2. The ends lost 2 bases at V and 8 bases at J; junction bases unmatched: 5. CDR1 and CDR2 (germline): SNHLY, FYNNEI. The CDR3 covers 14 residues.

The gene calls are TRBV20-1 and TRBJ1-5, with D possibly being TRBD1 (6 bases). The CDR3 extends over 13 amino acids. Germline V gives CDR1 DFQATT, CDR2 SNEGSKA (reference sequence). Trimming cost V 3 bases and J 7 bases, with 13 bases left between them. CDR3 region: CSASQRGGQPQHF. The CDR3 DNA reads as TGCAGTGCTAGTCAAAGGGGGGGCCAGCCCCAGCATTTT.

The rearrangement joins TRBV7-6 to TRBJ1-1; D may be TRBD1 (5 bases). The V gene lost 2 bases and the J gene lost 4 bases, with 11 bases spanning the gap. CDR3 length: 14 amino acids. Germline V gene lookup returns CDR1 SGHVS and CDR2 FNYEAQ. CDR3 protein: CASSLLRGGTEAFF. The CDR3 bases are TGTGCCAGCAGCTTATTGAGGGGAGGCACTGAAGCTTTCTTT.